The 30 T cell receptor beta chains reported below all come from one sample, sequenced in a study of T cells in women clearing cervical HPV infection. Profiling relied on immunoSEQ multiplex PCR, and the TCRdb table lists in-frame clones only, not all of them. This repertoire comprises 20,000 to 25,000 clones; its ten largest clones make up approximately 25%. The sample taken for sequencing was blood buffy coat. All receptors derive from a woman between 18 and 69 years old with a cervical HPV16 infection that either progressed to CIN3+ or cleared (not recorded which).

Details on this clone: Sequencing ends 3 residues short of the CDR3 end; the germline J gene provides the rest. This sequence joins TRBV7-9 and TRBJ1-2, with D perhaps matching TRBD1 (5 bases). This CDR3 region has 11 residues. Germline V gene sequence: CDR1 SEHNR, CDR2 FQNEAQ (reference sequence). CDR3 residues: CASSGGDDYTF. The DNA read from the CDR3 is TGTGCCAGCAGTGGGGGGGATGAC.

Comments on this clone: Compared with germline, one end of the junction differs, possibly owing to a read error. The CDR3 goes on 3 residues after the read ends, and that part is filled in from the germline J gene. The gene calls are TRBV27 and TRBJ1-6; D not certain. Germline assignment: CDR1 MNHEY and CDR2 SMNVEV (reference sequence). The CDR3 length is 14 residues. CDR3 bases read: TGTGCCAGCAGTCCTGACTCCTATAATTTACCC. Translating gives CASSPDSYNLP. In full, the CDR3 is CASSPDSYNLPLHF.

The DNA read from the CDR3 is TGCGCCAGCAGCACGACAGGGGTAAGGGAAAAA. It translates to CASSTTGVREK. The whole CDR3 reads CASSTTGVREKLFF. The chain is built from TRBV5-1 and TRBJ1-4, with TRBD1 matching 8 bases. The read terminates 3 residues before the CDR3 end, so the remaining end is supplied by the germline J gene. Trimming took 4 bases from V and 8 from J; bases not matched to a gene: 7. From germline, CDR1 is SGHRS and CDR2 YFSETQ. The CDR3 sequence is 14 residues long.

Points on this clone: The CDR3 goes on 3 residues after the read ends, and that part is filled in from the germline J gene. The chain employs TRBV19 and TRBJ1-5, with 10 bases matching TRBD1. The CDR3 is 20 amino acids. In germline, CDR1 is LNHDA, CDR2 SQIVND (reference sequence). The V segment lost 5 bases and the J segment 2 bases; nucleotides outside the gene matches: 18. CDR3 DNA (partial): TGTGCCAGTAGTCCGACAGGGGGCGAGTCGAAGGTCCCCGGCAATCAGCCC. It yields the protein CASSPTGGESKVPGNQP. The entire CDR3 is CASSPTGGESKVPGNQPQHF.

About this clone: The CDR3 is cut off 3 residues early in the read; its end comes from the germline J gene. The V call is TRBV7-9, the J call TRBJ2-2; a weak D match, TRBD1 (5 bases). CDR1 is SEHNR, CDR2 FQNEAQ, per germline (reference sequence). The V end lost 3 bases, the J end lost 4 bases, and 6 bases lay between the germline ends. The CDR3 extends over 13 amino acids. The CDR3: CASSFDSTGELFF. The part of the CDR3 DNA that was read is TGTGCCAGCAGCTTCGACAGCACCGGGGAG.

The part of the CDR3 DNA that was read is TGCGCCAGCAGCTTGAATTGGGACAGCCTATATGGC. Its translation: CASSLNWDSLYG. The whole CDR3 sequence is CASSLNWDSLYGYTF. The chain joins TRBV5-1 to TRBJ1-2; 7 nucleotides match TRBD1. The CDR3 extends 3 residues past the end of the read, so its final part is completed from the germline J gene. CDR3 size: 15 residues. CDR1 and CDR2 from the germline V gene are SGHRS and YFSETQ. Germline trimming cut 1 base from V and 5 bases from J; bases unmatched to any gene: 8.

CDR3 in amino acids: CASTDSNTDTQYF. The DNA read from the CDR3 is TGCGCCAGCACCGACTCAAACACAGATACG. The V gene is TRBV5-1, the J gene TRBJ2-3; D gene ambiguous. The CDR3 end falls 3 residues outside the read, so it is completed with the germline J gene. With 6 bases removed from V and 2 bases from J, the gap between germline ends came to 10 bases. The CDR3 sequence is 13 residues long. Germline-derived CDR1 and CDR2 are SGHRS and YFSETQ.

As to this clone: The read finishes 3 residues shy of the CDR3 end, and the germline J gene is used to complete it. The gene calls are TRBV30 and TRBJ2-7, with TRBD2 matching 13 bases. V lost 3 bases, J lost 4 bases, and 3 bases stayed unmatched. Germline values: CDR1 GTSNPN, CDR2 SVGIG (reference sequence). The CDR3 runs 14 residues. The CDR3 here is CAWSRTSGGYEQYF. Partial CDR3 DNA: TGTGCCTGGAGCAGGACTAGCGGGGGTTACGAG.

On this clone: Read sequence stops 3 residues before the CDR3 end, and the germline J gene provides the missing end. The chain carries TRBV7-2 and TRBJ2-3, with a weak D call TRBD2 (6 bases). The CDR3 extends over 15 amino acids. The V gene lost 1 base and the J gene lost 7 bases, with 15 bases spanning the gap. Germline-derived CDR1 and CDR2 are SGHTA and FQGNSA. The covered CDR3 bases are TGTGCCAGCAGCTTAGGAGGCGGGGCGCCCAATACG. Amino acids: CASSLGGGAPNT. The full-length CDR3 reads as CASSLGGGAPNTQYF.

Details on this clone: Read coverage stops 3 residues before the CDR3 terminus; the germline J gene supplies the remainder. This chain links TRBV5-1 with TRBJ1-4, with D maybe TRBD1 (6 bases). Germline CDR1 reads SGHRS; CDR2 reads YFSETQ. CDR3 length: 14 amino acids. The V end was cut by 3 bases, the J end by 2 bases, with 8 bases between. The CDR3 sequence: CASSSGATNEKLFF. The part of the CDR3 DNA that was read is TGCGCCAGCAGCTCAGGGGCGACTAATGAAAAA.

With respect to this clone: Read data end 3 residues before the CDR3 end; the end is taken from the germline J gene. The chain carries TRBV20-1 and TRBJ2-7, with 10 bases matching TRBD2. The length of the CDR3 is 14 residues. The germline gives CDR1 DFQATT, CDR2 SNEGSKA (reference sequence). Trimming removed 6 bases from V and 6 bases from J; junction bases left unmatched: 11. CDR3: CSARGASGSREQYF. Incomplete CDR3 DNA: TGCAGTGCCAGGGGGGCTAGCGGGAGCCGCGAG.

This clone is identified as medium-sized from frequency. The sequenced fragment ends 3 residues before the CDR3 boundary, so the rest is inferred from the germline J gene. The genes are TRBV7-8 and TRBJ1-4, with a weak D call TRBD1 (5 bases). Germline loops: CDR1 SGHVS, CDR2 FQNEAQ. This CDR3 is 14 amino acids long. Trimming pared 5 bases from V and 3 bases from J, leaving 10 bases between. The CDR3 sequence is CASSLTTANEKLFF. Incomplete CDR3 DNA: TGTGCCAGCAGCCTTACGACAGCTAATGAAAAA.

Concerning this clone itself: The read comes to an end 3 residues before the CDR3 does, leaving the germline J gene to fill in the end. The genes are TRBV5-1 and TRBJ2-1; 9 bases match TRBD1. J gave up 4 bases and V 6 bases, and 8 bases lay outside the gene matches. This CDR3 comprises 15 residues. Germline V gene data show CDR1 as SGHRS and CDR2 as YFSETQ. The CDR3 spells CASTSGQGPYNEQFF. Partial CDR3 DNA: TGCGCCAGCACCTCCGGACAGGGGCCTTACAATGAG.

Turning to this clone: The missing CDR3 end, 3 residues past where the read stops, is filled in from the germline J gene. The chain recombines TRBV6-4 with TRBJ2-3; 16 positions match TRBD2. Germline CDR1 MRHNA, CDR2 SNTAGT. After removal of 2 bases from V and 6 bases from J, the junction contained 5 bases not matched to a gene. This CDR3 is built from 17 residues. CDR3 in amino acids: CASSDRGLAGGPDTQYF. Incomplete CDR3 DNA: TGTGCCAGCAGTGACCGGGGACTAGCGGGAGGGCCCGATACG.

Worth noting for this clone: The CDR3 end falls 3 residues outside the read, so it is completed with the germline J gene. The J gene is TRBJ2-6, the V gene TRBV19, with a tentative D call TRBD2 (6 bases). V lost 6 bases and J lost 5, with 20 bases in between. Germline lookup yields CDR1 LNHDA and CDR2 SQIVND (reference sequence). CDR3 length equals 17 residues. CDR3: CASSRDRRAIRANVLTF. The DNA read from the CDR3 is TGTGCCAGTAGCCGAGATCGGAGGGCCATTAGGGCCAACGTC. Filled out from reference TRBV19 and TRBJ2-6, the complete variable domain reads DGGITQSPKYLFRKEGQNVTLSCEQNLNHDAMYWYRQDPGQGLRLIYYSQIVNDFQKGDIAEGYSVSREKKESFPLTVTSAQKNPTAFYLCASSRDRRAIRANVLTFGAGSRLTVL.

With regard to this clone: The sequenced fragment ends 3 residues before the CDR3 boundary, so the rest is inferred from the germline J gene. The chain is built from TRBV30 and TRBJ2-5, with TRBD2 matching over 10 bases. Germline values: CDR1 GTSNPN, CDR2 SVGIG (reference sequence). V shed 2 bases, J shed 5 bases, and the junction held 14 bases outside the gene matches. CDR3 length: 17 residues. The CDR3 here is CAWSTGLAAMGRETQYF. CDR3 bases read: TGTGCCTGGAGTACCGGACTAGCGGCCATGGGTCGGGAGACC.

On this clone itself: The CDR3 end falls 3 residues outside the read, so it is completed with the germline J gene. The chain carries TRBV20-1 and TRBJ2-3; TRBD2 agrees at 9 bases. The CDR3 runs 14 residues. Trimming cost V 6 bases and J 4 bases; bases outside gene matches: 8. The germline gives CDR1 DFQATT, CDR2 SNEGSKA (reference sequence). This chain's CDR3 is CSAVKAGGPDTQYF. The CDR3 bases that were read are TGCAGTGCCGTTAAAGCGGGAGGCCCAGATACG.

Details on this clone: The DNA ends 3 residues before the CDR3 does, and the rest of the CDR3 is filled in from the germline J gene. V and J are TRBV5-5 and TRBJ2-5, with D perhaps being TRBD1 or TRBD2 (5 bases each). Per the germline V gene, CDR1 is SGHKS and CDR2 is YYEKEE (reference sequence). V lost 6 bases and J 3 bases, leaving 18 bases between the germline ends. The CDR3 totals 15 residues. This chain's CDR3 is CASTSPRQGEETQYF. Incomplete CDR3 DNA: TGTGCCAGCACTTCCCCTCGGCAGGGAGAAGAGACC.

For this clone: The read stops 3 residues short of the end of the CDR3; the missing end is completed from the germline J gene. This rearrangement joins TRBV2 to TRBJ2-1; tentatively, D is TRBD2 (6 bases). CDR1 and CDR2 (germline): SNHLY, FYNNEI. CDR3 length: 16 amino acids. V was cut by 6 bases and J by 1 base, with 16 bases left in between. CDR3 amino acids: CASREKSGPSYNEQFF. CDR3 DNA (partial): TGTGCCAGCAGGGAAAAAAGCGGGCCTTCCTACAATGAG.

CDR3 DNA (partial): TGTGCCAGCAGCTTGGTAGTAAACACTGAA. It codes for CASSLVVNTE. The whole CDR3 is CASSLVVNTEAFF. This chain links TRBV7-8 with TRBJ1-1; no reliable D call. The CDR3 end falls 3 residues outside the read, so it is completed with the germline J gene. CDR1 SGHVS and CDR2 FQNEAQ come from the germline V gene. The CDR3 runs to 13 residues. Trimming removed 3 bases from V and 2 bases from J, with 7 bases in between.

Note on this clone: The CDR3 extends 3 residues past the end of the read, so its final part is completed from the germline J gene. Distinct nucleotide sequences in the sample also encode this CDR3. This chain joins TRBV18 and TRBJ2-7; 7 bases are shared with TRBD2. V shed 0 bases, J shed 0 bases, and the junction held 2 bases outside the gene matches. Germline values: CDR1 KGHSH, CDR2 LQKENI. CDR3 length: 15 amino acids. This CDR3 reads CASSPPGGSSYEQYF. The sequenced CDR3 bases are TGTGCCAGCTCACCACCGGGGGGGAGCTCCTACGAG.

A remark on this clone: The CDR3 extends 3 residues past the end of the read, so its final part is completed from the germline J gene. V usage is TRBV28 and J usage is TRBJ2-2; D perhaps matches TRBD2 (6 bases). Germline-derived CDR1 and CDR2 are MDHEN and SYDVKM. Trimming pared 4 bases from V and 1 base from J, leaving 10 bases between. CDR3 length: 15 residues. The covered CDR3 bases are TGTGCCAGCAGTTCGGGACTTTGGAACACCGGGGAG. It specifies CASSSGLWNTGE. The whole CDR3 protein is CASSSGLWNTGELFF.

A word on this clone: The CDR3 extends 3 residues past the end of the read, so its final part is completed from the germline J gene. The chain has TRBV7-6 and TRBJ1-1; D remains ambiguous. The CDR3 spans 14 residues. Trimming cost V 0 bases and J 1 base, with 6 bases left between them. The germline CDR1 and CDR2 sequences are SGHVS and FNYEAQ. CDR3 sequence: CASSLASGNTEAFF. CDR3 DNA, as far as it was read: TGTGCCAGCAGCTTAGCGTCAGGGAACACTGAA.

A remark on this clone: The CDR3 is cut off 3 residues early in the read; its end comes from the germline J gene. V gene TRBV20-1 combines with J gene TRBJ2-5, with 9 bases aligning to TRBD2. The CDR3 has 14 residues. The V segment lost 7 bases and the J segment 5 bases; nucleotides outside the gene matches: 11. From germline, CDR1 is DFQATT and CDR2 SNEGSKA (reference sequence). CDR3 loop: CSVGATSGRETQYF. Incomplete CDR3 DNA: TGCAGTGTAGGGGCAACTAGCGGGCGGGAGACC.

On this clone: The read comes to an end 3 residues before the CDR3 does, leaving the germline J gene to fill in the end. The V and J genes are TRBV6-2 or TRBV6-3 and TRBJ2-7, with D possibly matching TRBD1 (5 bases). The V and J ends lost 6 bases and 3 bases respectively, with 15 bases between them. The CDR3 has 14 residues. Germline V CDR1 and CDR2: MNHEY, SVGEGT. Incomplete CDR3 DNA: TGTGCCAGCAGGAGAAGGGGCATGGGCTACGAG. Translation gives CASRRRGMGYE. The whole CDR3 protein is CASRRRGMGYEQYF.

In regard to this clone: The CDR3 end is not reached by the read, which stops 3 residues before it; the germline J gene fills it in. Other DNA variants within this sample encode the same CDR3. The chain uses TRBV7-9 and TRBJ1-2; 7 positions match TRBD1. The CDR3 sequence is 15 residues long. V lost 9 bases and J lost 2; bases outside the gene matches: 12. CDR1 is SEHNR, CDR2 FQNEAQ, per germline (reference sequence). The CDR3 sequence: CASSNRDSHNYGYTF. CDR3 DNA, as far as it was read: TGTGCCAGTAGCAACCGGGACAGCCACAACTATGGC.

Details on this clone: From the germline J gene comes the end of the CDR3, since the read stops 3 residues before it. The chain uses TRBV19 and TRBJ2-7; D possibly corresponds to TRBD2 (5 bases). Per germline, CDR1 LNHDA and CDR2 SQIVND (reference sequence). Trimming stripped 9 bases from V and 4 bases from J, with 19 bases between. This CDR3 spans 14 amino acids. The sequenced CDR3 bases are TGTGCCAGCCGACTGGGAGCGGACCTGTACGAG. Translation gives CASRLGADLYE. From start to end, the CDR3 is CASRLGADLYEQYF.

A word on this clone: The read ends 3 residues early relative to the CDR3; the germline J gene fills the gap. This chain connects TRBV29-1 to TRBJ2-4; D gene unclear. V shed 7 bases and J shed 4 bases, with 8 bases lying between them. This CDR3 region has 11 residues. The V gene's germline CDR1 is SQVTM and CDR2 ANQGSEA. The sequenced CDR3 bases are TGCAGCGGGCAGTTTAAAAACATT. It encodes CSGQFKNI. Given in full, the CDR3 is CSGQFKNIQYF.

Of note for this clone: From the germline J gene comes the end of the CDR3, since the read stops 3 residues before it. The chain joins TRBV7-6 to TRBJ2-1, with D uncertain. Germline-derived CDR1 and CDR2 are SGHVS and FNYEAQ. Trimming removed 1 base at V and 4 bases at J, with 5 bases between. The CDR3 is made up of 13 amino acids. The sequenced CDR3 bases are TGTGCCAGCAGCTTAGTCCATTACAATGAG. Its translation: CASSLVHYNE. The CDR3 as a whole reads CASSLVHYNEQFF.

A note on this clone: The read halts 3 residues ahead of the CDR3 end, with the missing end drawn from the germline J gene. The V call is TRBV19, the J call TRBJ1-1, with D perhaps TRBD1 (6 bases). The germline CDR1 and CDR2 sequences are LNHDA and SQIVND (reference sequence). There are 14 residues in the CDR3. V lost 8 bases, J lost 1 base, and 14 bases lay in between. The DNA read from the CDR3 is TGTGCCAGTTATCATAAACAGGGGAACACTGAA. Amino acid sequence: CASYHKQGNTE. The whole CDR3 reads CASYHKQGNTEAFF.